This TCR beta chain was sequenced for a study of identical twins. Findings and caveats of the study: Excess twin sharing in beta out-of-frame sequences was weaker. Abundant cord blood beta clonotypes carried fewer insertions; memory repertoires showed none. Twin pairs' shared out-of-frame alpha sequences were enriched in low generation probability. Models underestimated how often monozygotic twins shared out-of-frame TCR alpha.

This clonotype has only a few counts. Its antigen is still unknown. TCRdb recomputed calls from the 5' RACE reads with MiXCR, one row per CDR3 protein. Here the sample spans 690,000 or so distinct CDR3 sequences, 5.5% to 6.5% being singletons. The clonotype originates from a man aged 18 to 30 in good health. The sequenced material came from naive T cells sorted from blood.

The CDR3 sequence: CASSPSGSPTGELFF. CDR3 bases: TGTGCCAGCAGCCCTAGCGGGAGCCCCACCGGGGAGCTGTTTTTT. The rearrangement joins TRBV7-6 to TRBJ2-2, with 10 bases fitting TRBD2. Germline V lookup: CDR1 SGHVS, CDR2 FNYEAQ. With 5 bases clipped from V and 4 bases from J, the junction kept 4 bases outside the gene matches. This CDR3 is built from 15 residues.